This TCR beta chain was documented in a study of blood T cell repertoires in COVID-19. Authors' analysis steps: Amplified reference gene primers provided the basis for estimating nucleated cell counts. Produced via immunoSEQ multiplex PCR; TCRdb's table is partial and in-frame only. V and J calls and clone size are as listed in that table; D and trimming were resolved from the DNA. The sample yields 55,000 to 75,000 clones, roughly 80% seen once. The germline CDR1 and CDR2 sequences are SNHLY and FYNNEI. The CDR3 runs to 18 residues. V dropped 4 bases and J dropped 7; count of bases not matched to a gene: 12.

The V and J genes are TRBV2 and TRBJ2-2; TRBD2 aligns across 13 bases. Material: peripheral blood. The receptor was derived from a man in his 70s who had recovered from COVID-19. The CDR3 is CASSAPTGLAGLRGELFF. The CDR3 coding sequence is TGTGCCAGCAGTGCCCCCACGGGACTAGCGGGGCTGCGCGGGGAGCTGTTTTTT.